The TCR beta chain under discussion was sequenced for a study of blood T cell repertoires in COVID-19. Study in general: Samples representing acute and convalescent COVID-19 were sourced from the United States, Italy and Spain.

Assay: immunoSEQ multiplex PCR; the TCRdb copy retains only in-frame clones and omits some. The table records about 320,000 clones, about 91% of them present only once. The TCR was taken from a woman in her 30s with COVID-19, enrolled during active disease. Material: peripheral blood.

The CDR3 here is CASSRGGAAGELFF. CDR3 nucleotide sequence: TGCGCCAGCAGTCGCGGGGGGGCCGCCGGGGAGCTGTTTTTT. The chain is built from TRBV5-1 and TRBJ2-2; TRBD2 matches at 9 bases. CDR3 size: 14 residues. The V and J ends lost 5 bases and 6 bases, in that order; junction bases with no gene match: 5. Germline V CDR1 and CDR2: SGHRS, YFSETQ.